The clone carrying this T cell receptor beta chain was observed at least ten times. The antigen is unknown. The trim removed 1 base at V and 1 base at J, leaving 2 bases unmatched. Germline assignment: CDR1 SGHAT and CDR2 FQNNGV. The CDR3 extends over 16 amino acids. This entry belongs to a study of CD8+CD57+ T cells in acquired aplastic anemia. Study-wide background: Mean DNA quantity obtained from sorted CD4+ and CD8+ cells was around 3.2 ug. Study-level results: Found in both controls and patients were around 29 CD8+ CDR3 sequences.

All patients picked for sequencing had shown, by flow cytometry, an expansion of CD8+CD57+ cells. For CDR3 and TCR beta VDJ profiling, genomic DNA was the template used. Each CDR3 protein is one row after TCRdb ran MiXCR on the reads. The data show under 200,000 distinct CDR3 sequences, with under 50% seen just once and about 1.7% held by the top ten. This TCR derives from a human donor with aplastic anemia. Source material: sorted CD4+, CD8+, or CD8+CD57+ T cells (not recorded which) from PBMCs. The chain has TRBV11-2 and TRBJ2-5; 11 bases map to TRBD2. The CDR3 DNA sequence: TGTGCCAGCAGCTTAGCTAGCGGGGGGTTCCAAGAGACCCAGTACTTC. As protein: CASSLASGGFQETQYF.